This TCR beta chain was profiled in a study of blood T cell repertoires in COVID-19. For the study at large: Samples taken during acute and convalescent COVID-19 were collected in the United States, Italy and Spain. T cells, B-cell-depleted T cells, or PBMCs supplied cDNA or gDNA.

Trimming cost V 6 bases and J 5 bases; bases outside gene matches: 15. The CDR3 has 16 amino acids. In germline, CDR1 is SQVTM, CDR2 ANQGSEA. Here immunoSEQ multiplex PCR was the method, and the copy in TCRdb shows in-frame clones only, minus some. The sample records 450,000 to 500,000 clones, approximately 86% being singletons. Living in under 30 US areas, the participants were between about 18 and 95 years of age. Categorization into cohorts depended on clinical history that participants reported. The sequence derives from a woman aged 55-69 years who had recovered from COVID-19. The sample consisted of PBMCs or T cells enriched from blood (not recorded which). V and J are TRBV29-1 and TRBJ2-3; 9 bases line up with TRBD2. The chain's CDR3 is CSVGSSGGGVGDTQYF. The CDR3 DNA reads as TGCAGCGTCGGTTCCAGTGGCGGGGGGGTTGGAGATACGCAGTATTTT.